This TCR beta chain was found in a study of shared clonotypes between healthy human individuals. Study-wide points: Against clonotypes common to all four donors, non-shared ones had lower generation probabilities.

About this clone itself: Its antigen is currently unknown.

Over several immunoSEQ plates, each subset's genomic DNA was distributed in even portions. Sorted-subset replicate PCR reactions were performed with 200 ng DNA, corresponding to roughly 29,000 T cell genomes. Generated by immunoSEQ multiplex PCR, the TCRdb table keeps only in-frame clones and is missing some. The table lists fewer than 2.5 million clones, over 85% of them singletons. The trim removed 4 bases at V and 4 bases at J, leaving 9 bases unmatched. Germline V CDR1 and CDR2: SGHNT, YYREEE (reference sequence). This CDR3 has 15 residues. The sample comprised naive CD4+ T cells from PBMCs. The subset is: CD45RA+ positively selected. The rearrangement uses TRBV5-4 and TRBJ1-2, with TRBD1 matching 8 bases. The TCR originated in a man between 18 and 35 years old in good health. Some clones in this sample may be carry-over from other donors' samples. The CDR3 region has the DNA TGTGCCAGCAGCAACGACAGGGGAGGGGTCTATGGCTACACCTTC. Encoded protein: CASSNDRGGVYGYTF. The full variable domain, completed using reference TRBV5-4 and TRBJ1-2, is ETGVTQSPTHLIKTRGQQVTLRCSSQSGHNTVSWYQQALGQGPQFIFQYYREEENGRGNFPPRFSGLQFPNYSSELNVNALELDDSALYLCASSNDRGGVYGYTFGSGTRLTVV.